This TCR beta chain is from a study of T cell repertoires in aging, cancer and after chemotherapy. This clonotype was seen a few times. Its antigen is not known. The template was genomic DNA from peripheral blood, not RNA. A mixed TRB-A/B primer pool amplified rearranged TRB by multiplex touch-down PCR. TCRdb re-analysed the multiplex PCR reads in MiXCR, keeping a single row per CDR3 protein. The profile shows under 2,500 distinct CDR3 sequences, under 40% of them singletons. Notes on the study in general: Compared with age-matched healthy donors, untreated hematological or solid cancer patients showed higher blood TCR clonality. Immunological memory after chemotherapy cannot be judged from the repertoire data.

Sequenced input: blood. This clonotype was sampled from a human donor with a solid tumor.

The CDR3 DNA is TGCAGTGCTAGAGATAGGTGGTATGGAAACACCATATATTTT. This translates into CSARDRWYGNTIYF. V and J are TRBV20-1 and TRBJ1-3; D ambiguous. V shed 0 bases and J shed 3 bases, with 9 bases lying between them. CDR1 and CDR2 from the germline V gene are DFQATT and SNEGSKA (reference sequence). This CDR3 is built from 14 residues.